A single T cell receptor (beta chain) is shown here with its context. Healthy donors of bone marrow made up the group. Primers: 60 Vbeta forward and 13 Jbeta reverse. Data came from immunoSEQ multiplex PCR; TCRdb stores just in-frame clones and leaves some out. Recorded here are over 150,000 clones; the top ten clones represent roughly 0.74%. Per germline, CDR1 SGHNT and CDR2 YYREEE (reference sequence). CDR3 length: 17 residues. Deletions cut 0 bases from V and 2 bases from J, with 18 bases between. The data originate from a study of cytomegalovirus exposure and HLA in healthy donors. The source material was PBMCs. This chain connects TRBV5-4 to TRBJ2-7, with a tentative D call TRBD1 (6 bases). The source of this sequence is a boy between 5 and 17 years old in good health and CMV-seronegative. The DNA for the CDR3 is TGTGCCAGCAGCTTGGCCGGCGATCAGGGGCTGACCTACGAGCAGTACTTC. It codes for CASSLAGDQGLTYEQYF. Based on the CDR3 plus reference TRBV5-4 and TRBJ2-7, the full variable domain is ETGVTQSPTHLIKTRGQQVTLRCSSQSGHNTVSWYQQALGQGPQFIFQYYREEENGRGNFPPRFSGLQFPNYSSELNVNALELDDSALYLCASSLAGDQGLTYEQYFGPGTRLTVT.